These 8 T cell receptor beta chains originate from one sample sequenced in a study of post-analysis software for immune sequencing data. Study outcomes and limitations: Patients had higher frequencies than controls of a handful of TRBV segments, including TRBV5-6, TRBV5-1 and TRBV20-1.

Unique molecular identifiers were built into the TCR beta cDNA libraries. One entry per CDR3 protein results from TCRdb running MiXCR on the PCR reads. Of approximately 570,000 distinct CDR3 sequences in the sample, 44% were seen once. For these TCRs, the target antigens are not known. The material sequenced was blood. The receptors were gathered from a girl aged 5 to 17 with multiple sclerosis.

The chain's CDR3 is CAISDYGTGGYTF. Here the CDR3 DNA reads TGTGCCATCAGTGATTATGGGACGGGTGGCTACACCTTC. The chain is built from TRBV10-3 and TRBJ1-2; the D gene is possibly TRBD1 (5 bases). V was pared by 3 bases and J by 7 bases, with 12 bases between. The CDR3 length is 13 residues. Germline CDR1 is ENHRY and CDR2 is SYGVKD.

The V gene is TRBV12-3 or TRBV12-4, the J gene TRBJ2-1, with 14 bases that match TRBD2. This CDR3 is 14 amino acids long. V shed 6 bases and J 9 bases; nucleotides not matched to a gene: 4. The CDR3 loop reads CASSRLAGGSEQFF. The CDR3 DNA reads TGTGCCAGCAGCCGACTAGCGGGAGGGAGTGAGCAGTTCTTC.

The rearrangement uses TRBV20-1 and TRBJ2-7, with D perhaps assigned TRBD1 or TRBD2 (5 bases each). This CDR3 has 12 residues. Trimming left V 4 bases short and J 5 bases short, with 12 bases between. Germline CDR1 reads DFQATT; CDR2 reads SNEGSKA (reference sequence). The CDR3 sequence: CSATGDADEQYF. DNA of the CDR3: TGCAGTGCTACTGGGGACGCCGACGAGCAGTACTTC.

This chain joins TRBV3-1 and TRBJ2-5; 13 bases are a match to TRBD2. The germline gives CDR1 LGHDT, CDR2 YNNKEL (reference sequence). The V and J ends lost 1 base and 7 bases, in that order; junction bases with no gene match: 6. The CDR3 extends over 16 amino acids. The CDR3 sequence: CASSQGRLAGGVTQYF. The CDR3 region has the DNA TGTGCCAGCAGCCAAGGGCGACTAGCGGGGGGTGTGACCCAGTACTTC.

In the case of this clonotype: Germline and junction disagree at one end, which may indicate a read error. The chain recombines TRBV12-3 or TRBV12-4 with TRBJ2-7; 13 nucleotides line up with TRBD2. This CDR3 comprises 18 residues. As DNA, the CDR3 is TGTGCTAGCAGTCCCGACAGGACTAGCGGGAGTATTTCCCACGAGCAGTACTTC. It is translated as CASSPDRTSGSISHEQYF.

The CDR3 sequence is CSASRNRYQETQYF. CDR3 nucleotide sequence: TGCAGTGCTAGCCGGAACCGGTACCAAGAGACCCAGTACTTC. This chain connects TRBV20-1 to TRBJ2-5; no clear D gene. Germline V gives CDR1 DFQATT, CDR2 SNEGSKA (reference sequence). The CDR3 has 14 amino acids. V was cut by 3 bases and J by 0 bases, with 11 bases left in between.

This clonotype was seen a handful of times. This sequence joins TRBV20-1 and TRBJ2-5; D is unresolved. The CDR3 consists of 13 residues. The V end was cut by 0 bases, the J end by 4 bases, with 9 bases between. CDR1 and CDR2 from the germline V gene are DFQATT and SNEGSKA (reference sequence). CDR3 bases: TGCAGTGCTAGAGATTTTAGCTTAGAGACCCAGTACTTC. Its translation: CSARDFSLETQYF.

This clonotype was seen at least ten times. The rearrangement joins TRBV12-3 or TRBV12-4 to TRBJ1-1, with D maybe TRBD1 (5 bases). Trimming took 2 bases from V and 6 from J, leaving 10 bases between them. The CDR3 sequence is 13 residues long. CDR3 region: CASSLMGRAEAFF. The CDR3 region has the DNA TGTGCCAGCAGTTTAATGGGCAGGGCTGAAGCTTTCTTT.